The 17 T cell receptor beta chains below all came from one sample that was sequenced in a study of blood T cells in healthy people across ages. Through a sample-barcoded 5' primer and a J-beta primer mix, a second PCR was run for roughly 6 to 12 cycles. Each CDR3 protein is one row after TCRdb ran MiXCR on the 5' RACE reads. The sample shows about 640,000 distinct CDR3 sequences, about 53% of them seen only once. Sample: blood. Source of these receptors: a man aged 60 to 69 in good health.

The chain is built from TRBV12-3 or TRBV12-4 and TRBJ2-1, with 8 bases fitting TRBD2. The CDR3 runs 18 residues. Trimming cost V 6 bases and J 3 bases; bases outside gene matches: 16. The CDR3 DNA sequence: TGTGCCAGCAGCGACTCGTTTGAAACCGGGACTAGCTACAATGAGCAGTTCTTC. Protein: CASSDSFETGTSYNEQFF.

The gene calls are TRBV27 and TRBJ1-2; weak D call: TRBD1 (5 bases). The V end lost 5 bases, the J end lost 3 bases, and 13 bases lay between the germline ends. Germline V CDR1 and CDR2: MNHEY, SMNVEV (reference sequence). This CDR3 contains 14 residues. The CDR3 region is CASSGGPTDYGYTF. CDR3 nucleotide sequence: TGTGCCAGCAGTGGGGGTCCAACGGACTATGGCTACACCTTC.

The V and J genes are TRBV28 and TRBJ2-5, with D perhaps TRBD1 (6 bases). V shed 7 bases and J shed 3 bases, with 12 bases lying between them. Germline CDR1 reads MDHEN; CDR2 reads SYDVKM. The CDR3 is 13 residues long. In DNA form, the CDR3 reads TGTGCCAGCATGTCTCCAGGGGAAGAGACCCAGTACTTC. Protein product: CASMSPGEETQYF.

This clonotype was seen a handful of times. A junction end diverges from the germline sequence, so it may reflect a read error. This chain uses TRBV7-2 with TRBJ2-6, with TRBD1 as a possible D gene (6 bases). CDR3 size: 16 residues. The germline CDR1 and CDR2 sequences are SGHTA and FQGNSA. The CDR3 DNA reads TGTGCCATCAGCGGCCGAACAGGGAGCGGGGCCAACGTCCTGACTTTC. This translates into CAISGRTGSGANVLTF. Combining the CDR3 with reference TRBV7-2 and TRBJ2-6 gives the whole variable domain GAGVSQSPSNKVTEKGKDVELRCDPISGHTALYWYRQSLGQGLEFLIYFQGNSAPDKSGLPSDRFSAERTGGSVSTLTIQRTQQEDSAVYLCAISGRTGSGANVLTFGAGSRLTVL.

The CDR3 bases are TGTGCCAGCAGTGATCGGGGGCGGACTAGCGGATACAATGAGCAGTTCTTC. Its protein product is CASSDRGRTSGYNEQFF. V and J are TRBV2 and TRBJ2-1, with 10 bases fitting TRBD2. The CDR3 sequence is 17 residues long. After removal of 3 bases from V and 4 bases from J, the junction contained 9 bases not matched to a gene. Germline lookup yields CDR1 SNHLY and CDR2 FYNNEI.

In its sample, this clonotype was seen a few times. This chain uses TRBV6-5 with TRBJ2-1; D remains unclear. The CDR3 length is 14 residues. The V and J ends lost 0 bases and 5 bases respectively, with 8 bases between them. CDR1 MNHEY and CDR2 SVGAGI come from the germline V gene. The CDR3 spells CASSYSNGDNEQFF. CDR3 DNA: TGTGCCAGCAGTTACTCGAACGGTGACAATGAGCAGTTCTTC.

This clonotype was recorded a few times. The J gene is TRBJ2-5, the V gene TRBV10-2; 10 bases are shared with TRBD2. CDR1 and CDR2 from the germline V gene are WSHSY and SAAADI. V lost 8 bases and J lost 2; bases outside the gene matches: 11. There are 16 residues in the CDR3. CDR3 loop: CASSGTSVTRQETQYF. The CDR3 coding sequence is TGCGCCAGCTCCGGGACTAGCGTCACCAGACAAGAGACCCAGTACTTC.

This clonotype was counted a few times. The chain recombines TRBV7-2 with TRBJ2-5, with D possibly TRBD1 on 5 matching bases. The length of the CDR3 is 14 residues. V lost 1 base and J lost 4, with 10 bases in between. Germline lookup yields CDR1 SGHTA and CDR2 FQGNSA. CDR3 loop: CASSLGRRGETQYF. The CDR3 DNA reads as TGTGCCAGCAGCTTAGGGCGAAGGGGAGAGACCCAGTACTTC. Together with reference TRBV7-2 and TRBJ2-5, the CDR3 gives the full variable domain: GAGVSQSPSNKVTEKGKDVELRCDPISGHTALYWYRQSLGQGLEFLIYFQGNSAPDKSGLPSDRFSAERTGGSVSTLTIQRTQQEDSAVYLCASSLGRRGETQYFGPGTRLLVL.

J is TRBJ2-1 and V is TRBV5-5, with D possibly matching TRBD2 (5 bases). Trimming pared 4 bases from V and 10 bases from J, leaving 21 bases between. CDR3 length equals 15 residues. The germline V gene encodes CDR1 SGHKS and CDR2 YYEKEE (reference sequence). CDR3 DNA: TGTGCCAGCAGCCCCCCGGCGCGAGGTTCGGGAGAGCAGTTCTTC. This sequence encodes CASSPPARGSGEQFF.

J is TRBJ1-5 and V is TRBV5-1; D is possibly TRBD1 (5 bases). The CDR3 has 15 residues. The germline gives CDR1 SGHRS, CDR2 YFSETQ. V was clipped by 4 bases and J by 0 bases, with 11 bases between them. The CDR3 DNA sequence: TGCGCCAGCAGCCGGGGCGCCAATAGCAATCAGCCCCAGCATTTT. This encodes CASSRGANSNQPQHF.

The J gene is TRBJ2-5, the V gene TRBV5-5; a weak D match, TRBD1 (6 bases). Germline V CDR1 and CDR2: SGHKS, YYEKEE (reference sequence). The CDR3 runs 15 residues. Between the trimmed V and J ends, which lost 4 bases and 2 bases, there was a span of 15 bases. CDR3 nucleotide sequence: TGTGCCAGCAGCGCTTCCGGGACACAACAAGAGACCCAGTACTTC. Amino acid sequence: CASSASGTQQETQYF.

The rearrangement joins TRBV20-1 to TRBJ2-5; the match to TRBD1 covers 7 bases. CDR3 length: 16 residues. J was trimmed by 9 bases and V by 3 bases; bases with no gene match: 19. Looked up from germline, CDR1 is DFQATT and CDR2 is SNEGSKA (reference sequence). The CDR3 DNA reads TGCAGTGCTAGTCTATCAGGGGGATCATTTCTGGAGGCCCAGTACTTC. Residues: CSASLSGGSFLEAQYF.

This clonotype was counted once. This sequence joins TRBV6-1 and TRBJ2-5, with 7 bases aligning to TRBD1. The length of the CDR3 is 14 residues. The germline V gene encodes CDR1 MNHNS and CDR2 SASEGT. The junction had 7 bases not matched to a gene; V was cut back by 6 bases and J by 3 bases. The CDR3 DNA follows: TGTGCCAGCAGAAAAGGGGACAGAGAAGAGACCCAGTACTTC. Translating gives CASRKGDREETQYF.

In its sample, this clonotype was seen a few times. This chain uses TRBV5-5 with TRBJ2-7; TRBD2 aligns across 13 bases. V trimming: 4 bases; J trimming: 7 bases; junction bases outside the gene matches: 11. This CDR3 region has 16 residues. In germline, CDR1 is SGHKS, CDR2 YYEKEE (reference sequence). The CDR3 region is CASSQTSGGMTPEQYF. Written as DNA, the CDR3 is TGTGCCAGCAGCCAGACTAGCGGGGGGATGACTCCTGAGCAGTACTTC.

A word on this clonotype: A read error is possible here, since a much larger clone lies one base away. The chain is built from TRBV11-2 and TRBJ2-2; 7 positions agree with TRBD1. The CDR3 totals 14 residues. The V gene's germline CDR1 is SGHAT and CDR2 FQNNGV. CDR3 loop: CTSKGQLNTGELFF. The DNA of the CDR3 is TGTACCAGCAAGGGACAGCTTAACACCGGGGAGCTGTTTTTT.

CDR3 in DNA: TGCAGTGCTAGAGATGGCCAGAACTATAATTCACCCCTCCACTTT. It encodes CSARDGQNYNSPLHF. V usage is TRBV20-1 and J usage is TRBJ1-6; D gene ambiguous. CDR3 length: 15 amino acids. V was cut by 0 bases and J by 3 bases, with 9 bases left in between. Germline V gene data show CDR1 as DFQATT and CDR2 as SNEGSKA (reference sequence).

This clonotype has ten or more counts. The CDR3 DNA sequence: TGCGCCAGCAGCCAAGACCTACTAAACAATGAGCAGTTCTTC. The encoded protein is CASSQDLLNNEQFF. V and J are TRBV4-1 and TRBJ2-1, with D unclear. V dropped 0 bases and J dropped 5 bases, with 8 bases sitting between them. Germline loops: CDR1 MGHRA, CDR2 YSYEKL. The CDR3 totals 14 residues.